The clone carrying this TCR beta chain appeared a few times. Its specificity is not known. This entry comes from a study of blood T cells in healthy people across ages. A second about 6 to 12 cycle PCR used barcoded and J-beta primers. In TCRdb, the 5' RACE reads were re-called with MiXCR into one record per CDR3 protein. The repertoire holds 1.5 million to 2 million distinct CDR3 sequences, with roughly 32% as singletons. The CDR3 length is 13 residues. The V end lost 5 bases, the J end lost 6 bases, and 13 bases lay between the germline ends. Germline V gives CDR1 SEHNR, CDR2 FQNEAQ (reference sequence). Study observations and caveats: Per-million-T-cell TCR beta diversity fell roughly linearly with age. It was the long-lived donors that had more naive CD4+ cells and higher diversity than aged donors. Possibly, changes in expanded clonotypes were confounded because donor CMV status was unknown.

Isolated per sample were at least 7 million PBMCs. Sequenced input: blood. The sequence came from a woman aged 30 to 39 in good health. This chain links TRBV7-9 with TRBJ1-1; maybe TRBD1 (5 bases). As DNA, the CDR3 is TGTGCCAGCAGCCCATCCCGGGGCCCTGAAGCTTTCTTT. It codes for CASSPSRGPEAFF.